These T cell receptor beta chains were read from a single sample in a study of shared clonotypes between healthy human individuals. Sequencing was performed with immunoSEQ multiplex PCR; in TCRdb, only in-frame clones are kept and a portion is missing. The sample includes millions of clones, approximately 93% of them seen just once. The sequenced material came from naive CD4+ T cells from PBMCs. Every receptor here comes from a man between 18 and 35 years old in good health. Some clones in this sample may be carry-over from other donors' samples. The CDR3 runs from the conserved cysteine through the conserved F or W. A D gene is named only where the DNA matches it firmly. Expanded clones are given a class, and other clones once, few, many or no size at all.

abundance	j_gene	d_gene	v_gene	CDR3aa	CDR3nt
-	TRBJ2-7	-	TRBV18	CASSPVGRYEQYF	TGTGCCAGCTCACCAGTGGGCAGATACGAGCAGTACTTC
-	TRBJ2-7	TRBD1	TRBV7-8	CASSNRDRVVYEQYF	TGTGCCAGCAGCAACCGGGACAGGGTTGTCTACGAGCAGTACTTC
-	TRBJ1-5	-	TRBV9	CASSVDPVSEPQHF	TGTGCCAGCAGCGTCGACCCCGTAAGTGAGCCCCAGCATTTT
-	TRBJ2-1	TRBD2	TRBV4-3	CASSHGLVSYYNEQFF	TGCGCCAGCAGCCACGGACTAGTGTCATACTACAATGAGCAGTTCTTC
-	TRBJ2-3	TRBD1	TRBV2	CASGTDRGTDTQYF	TGTGCCAGCGGGACGGACAGGGGTACAGATACGCAGTATTTT
-	TRBJ2-3	-	TRBV7-3	CASSLVRTDTQYF	TGTGCCAGCAGCTTAGTACGCACAGATACGCAGTATTTT
-	TRBJ1-4	TRBD1	TRBV7-8	CASSPGQGIGKKLFF	TGTGCCAGCAGCCCGGGACAGGGCATAGGGAAAAAACTGTTTTTT
-	TRBJ2-5	TRBD2	TRBV9	CASSVTSGRAETQYF	TGTGCCAGCAGCGTGACTAGCGGGAGGGCGGAGACCCAGTACTTC
-	TRBJ2-1	TRBD1	TRBV27	CASSPLSIRGPQGNEQFF	TGTGCCAGCAGTCCCCTATCGATCAGGGGGCCGCAGGGGAATGAGCAGTTCTTC
-	TRBJ2-7	-	TRBV5-4	CASSFGGPVSSYEQYF	TGTGCCAGCAGCTTCGGCGGCCCCGTTAGCTCCTACGAGCAGTACTTC
-	TRBJ2-3	-	TRBV7-3	CASSLDGGSTDTQYF	TGTGCCAGCAGCTTAGATGGGGGGAGCACAGATACGCAGTATTTT
few	TRBJ1-1	-	TRBV2	CASSQAGTTNTEAFF	TGTGCCAGCAGTCAAGCAGGGACAACGAACACTGAAGCTTTCTTT
-	TRBJ2-1	-	TRBV5-6	CASSSQFSEQFF	TGTGCCAGCAGCTCGCAGTTTAGTGAGCAGTTCTTC
-	TRBJ2-2	-	TRBV5-4	CASSGGTPNANTGELFF	TGTGCCAGCAGCGGCGGGACTCCAAACGCGAACACCGGGGAGCTGTTTTTT
-	TRBJ2-2	TRBD2	TRBV5-1	CASSRGAGGELFF	TGCGCCAGCAGCCGCGGAGCGGGGGGGGAGCTGTTTTTT
once	TRBJ2-5	TRBD2	TRBV30	CAWNFFGLEGETQYF	TGTGCCTGGAATTTCTTTGGACTAGAAGGGGAGACCCAGTACTTC
-	TRBJ2-3	TRBD2	TRBV9	CASSKTSGDADTQYF	TGTGCCAGCAGCAAGACTAGCGGGGACGCAGATACGCAGTATTTT
-	TRBJ1-5	-	TRBV27	CASSLKGTGPQHF	TGTGCCAGCAGTTTAAAAGGGACCGGGCCCCAGCATTTT
-	TRBJ1-6	TRBD1	TRBV2	CASAGTGNSPLHF	TGTGCCAGCGCGGGGACAGGGAATTCACCCCTCCACTTT
-	TRBJ2-2	TRBD2	TRBV10-1	CASSGGGRSNTGELFF	TGCGCCAGCAGTGGTGGCGGGAGATCGAACACCGGGGAGCTGTTTTTT
once	TRBJ2-7	TRBD1	TRBV5-4	CASSPGQGMSYEQYF	TGTGCCAGCAGCCCCGGACAGGGGATGTCCTACGAGCAGTACTTC
-	TRBJ2-3	TRBD1	TRBV18	CASSLQRGQGDTQYF	TGTGCCAGCTCACTGCAAAGGGGGCAAGGAGATACGCAGTATTTT
-	TRBJ2-2	-	TRBV28	CALPGELFF	TGTGCCCTCCCCGGGGAGCTGTTTTTT
-	TRBJ2-7	-	TRBV18	CASSPAFTYEQYF	TGTGCCAGCTCACCGGCTTTTACCTACGAGCAGTACTTC
few	TRBJ1-5	-	TRBV15	CATSTQKQPQHF	TGTGCCACCAGCACCCAAAAGCAGCCCCAGCATTTT
-	TRBJ1-1	TRBD1	TRBV25-1	CATGDRGVGMNTEAFF	TGTGCCACCGGGGACAGGGGCGTCGGTATGAACACTGAAGCTTTCTTT
-	TRBJ2-4	-	TRBV19	CASSIGGLAKNIQYF	TGTGCCAGTAGTATCGGCGGTTTAGCCAAAAACATTCAGTACTTC
-	TRBJ1-2	-	TRBV11-2	CASSFSLPGPPRF	TGTGCCAGCAGCTTTTCCTTACCCGGACCACCTCGCTTC
-	TRBJ1-2	TRBD1	TRBV2	CASSSDRIGYGYTF	TGTGCCAGCAGTTCGGACAGGATTGGCTATGGCTACACCTTC
once	TRBJ1-2	-	TRBV29-1	CSVEVGSPYGYTF	TGCAGCGTTGAAGTAGGAAGTCCATATGGCTACACCTTC
-	TRBJ1-5	TRBD1	TRBV6-5	CASSRQGQSNQPQHF	TGTGCCAGCAGCAGACAGGGACAAAGCAATCAGCCCCAGCATTTT
-	TRBJ2-7	-	TRBV7-2	CASSLQGQIIYEQYF	TGTGCCAGCAGCTTGCAAGGACAGATCATTTACGAGCAGTACTTC
-	TRBJ1-5	-	TRBV2	CASRPGTSSNQPQHF	TGTGCCAGCAGACCCGGGACAAGTTCCAATCAGCCCCAGCATTTT
once	TRBJ2-2	-	TRBV5-1	CASSLDRGNTGELFF	TGCGCCAGCAGCTTGGATCGGGGGAACACCGGGGAGCTGTTTTTT
-	TRBJ1-2	-	TRBV18	CASSPSQTANYGYTF	TGTGCCAGCTCACCAAGCCAAACAGCTAACTATGGCTACACCTTC
-	TRBJ2-3	TRBD1	TRBV4-2	CASSQAIQGAGDTQYF	TGTGCCAGCAGCCAAGCCATACAGGGGGCGGGGGATACGCAGTATTTT
-	TRBJ2-1	TRBD2	TRBV7-9	CASSLVAGGGRSYNEQFF	TGTGCCAGCAGCTTAGTAGCGGGAGGGGGGCGCTCCTACAATGAGCAGTTCTTC
-	TRBJ2-5	-	TRBV5-1	CASSLRQGQETQYF	TGCGCCAGCAGCTTAAGGCAGGGTCAAGAGACCCAGTACTTC
-	TRBJ2-7	-	TRBV2	CASKRTTFYEQYF	TGTGCCAGCAAGAGGACCACCTTCTACGAGCAGTACTTC
once	TRBJ1-2	TRBD1	TRBV5-1	CASSLDREVHGYTF	TGCGCCAGCAGCCTGGACAGGGAGGTCCATGGCTACACCTTC
-	TRBJ1-1	-	TRBV10-2	CASSESGWTEAFF	TGCGCCAGCAGTGAGTCGGGGTGGACTGAAGCTTTCTTT
-	TRBJ1-5	TRBD1	TRBV19	CASSTPMITGVGQPQHF	TGTGCCAGTAGTACACCGATGATAACAGGGGTAGGTCAGCCCCAGCATTTT
-	TRBJ2-1	-	TRBV28	CASSPPGHEQFF	TGTGCCAGCAGTCCCCCGGGGCATGAGCAGTTCTTC
-	TRBJ2-6	-	TRBV4-3	CASSQDRLQGYSGANVLTF	TGCGCCAGCAGCCAAGATCGTCTCCAGGGTTACTCTGGGGCCAACGTCCTGACTTTC
-	TRBJ2-3	TRBD2	TRBV15	CATSKGLAGFTDTQYF	TGTGCCACCAGCAAGGGACTAGCGGGATTCACAGATACGCAGTATTTT
-	TRBJ2-5	-	TRBV4-1	CASSQSRPLRETQYF	TGCGCCAGCAGCCAATCTAGACCGTTGAGGGAGACCCAGTACTTC
-	TRBJ2-3	TRBD2	TRBV7-2	CASSLGLAGGRGVDTQYF	TGTGCCAGCAGCCTCGGACTAGCGGGAGGGCGGGGGGTAGATACGCAGTATTTT
-	TRBJ1-5	-	TRBV19	CASSIVRRGVPTDRSQHF	TGTGCCAGTAGTATAGTTAGGCGTGGAGTCCCAACTGACAGGTCCCAGCATTTT
-	TRBJ2-3	TRBD2	TRBV5-1	CASSPKLAPSTDTQYF	TGCGCCAGCAGCCCGAAACTAGCGCCTAGCACAGATACGCAGTATTTT
-	TRBJ2-7	-	TRBV2	CASLGPTREQYF	TGTGCCAGCCTGGGACCGACCAGGGAGCAGTACTTC
-	TRBJ2-1	TRBD1	TRBV27	CASSLFRTGSNEQFF	TGTGCCAGCAGTTTATTCCGGACAGGGTCCAATGAGCAGTTCTTC
-	TRBJ1-2	-	TRBV2	CASRGMTGTYGYTF	TGTGCCAGCAGAGGGATGACAGGAACCTATGGCTACACCTTC
few	TRBJ1-1	-	TRBV5-4	CASSLPTNTEAFF	TGTGCCAGCAGCTTGCCGACGAACACTGAAGCTTTCTTT
once	TRBJ2-7	TRBD1	TRBV28	CASISFPGQGTHEQYF	TGTGCCAGCATCTCATTTCCGGGACAGGGAACTCACGAGCAGTACTTC
-	TRBJ1-5	-	TRBV6-1	CASSEVVNQPQHF	TGTGCCAGCAGTGAAGTCGTCAATCAGCCCCAGCATTTT
few	TRBJ1-1	-	TRBV10-1	CASSVRQKAFF	TGCGCCAGCAGTGTACGACAGAAAGCTTTCTTT
-	TRBJ2-7	-	TRBV5-1	CASSLAGSGFSYEQYF	TGCGCCAGCAGCTTGGCCGGGTCGGGTTTTTCCTACGAGCAGTACTTC
-	TRBJ2-3	-	TRBV6-5	CASRSHQTDTQYF	TGTGCCAGCAGAAGTCACCAGACAGATACGCAGTATTTT
-	TRBJ1-1	TRBD1	TRBV5-1	CASSTLGQGSEAFF	TGCGCCAGCAGCACTCTCGGACAGGGCAGTGAAGCTTTCTTT
-	TRBJ1-2	-	TRBV18	CASSPPGKGANYGYTF	TGTGCCAGCTCACCACCGGGGAAGGGAGCTAACTATGGCTACACCTTC